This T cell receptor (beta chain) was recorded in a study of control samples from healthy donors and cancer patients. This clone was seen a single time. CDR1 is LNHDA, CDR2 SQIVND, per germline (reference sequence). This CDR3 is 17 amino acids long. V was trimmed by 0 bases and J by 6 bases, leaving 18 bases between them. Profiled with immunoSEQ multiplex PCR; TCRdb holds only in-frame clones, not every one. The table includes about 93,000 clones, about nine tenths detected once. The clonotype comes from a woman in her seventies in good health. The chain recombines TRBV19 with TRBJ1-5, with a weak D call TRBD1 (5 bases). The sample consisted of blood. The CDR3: CASSIDPAGRLGQPQHF. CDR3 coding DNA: TGTGCCAGTAGTATAGATCCCGCAGGGCGGCTCGGTCAGCCCCAGCATTTT.